These 18 T cell receptor beta chains came from one sample sequenced in a study of identifying expanded T cells in peripheral blood. TCRdb's copy holds only in-frame clones and misses some; the assay was immunoSEQ multiplex PCR. The repertoire holds some 90,000 clones, with around nine tenths as singletons. The sample consisted of blood. These receptors were obtained from a person aged 18 to 75 in good health.

This sequence joins TRBV5-1 and TRBJ1-2; D uncertain. CDR1 is SGHRS and CDR2 is YFSETQ in the germline V gene. This CDR3 has 15 amino acids. Trimming cost V 4 bases and J 8 bases, with 21 bases left between them. The CDR3 reads CASSPFPGPGEGYTF. The CDR3 DNA reads as TGCGCCAGCAGCCCCTTCCCGGGCCCCGGGGAAGGCTACACCTTC.

The J gene is TRBJ2-1, the V gene TRBV28; 9 bases fit TRBD1. This CDR3 has 16 amino acids. From germline, CDR1 is MDHEN and CDR2 SYDVKM. After removal of 5 bases from V and 7 bases from J, the junction contained 12 bases not matched to a gene. CDR3 sequence (DNA): TGTGCCAGCAGTCTTACACAGGGGGCCTCTAGAAATGAGCAGTTCTTC. Protein sequence: CASSLTQGASRNEQFF.

The chain has TRBV6-5 and TRBJ1-2, with D possibly being TRBD1 (5 bases). Germline CDR1 MNHEY, CDR2 SVGAGI. Trimming cost V 5 bases and J 4 bases, with 17 bases left between them. The CDR3 totals 15 residues. CDR3 loop: CASSTLGGAGYGYTF. The DNA of the CDR3 is TGTGCCAGCAGTACCCTGGGGGGAGCGGGCTATGGCTACACCTTC.

This sequence joins TRBV2 and TRBJ1-4, with 7 bases aligning to TRBD1. The V segment lost 6 bases and the J segment 7 bases; nucleotides outside the gene matches: 8. Germline V gene lookup returns CDR1 SNHLY and CDR2 FYNNEI. The CDR3 loop spans 14 amino acids. The CDR3 region has the DNA TGTGCCAGCAGGCGACAGGGAGGGGGTGAAAAACTGTTTTTT. As protein: CASRRQGGGEKLFF.

V and J are TRBV4-1 and TRBJ1-2, with a tentative D call TRBD1 (5 bases). Germline values: CDR1 MGHRA, CDR2 YSYEKL. This CDR3 has 14 amino acids. V was clipped by 1 base and J by 8 bases, with 14 bases between them. The CDR3 sequence: CASSQADSLSGYTF. The CDR3 DNA reads TGCGCCAGCAGCCAAGCAGACAGCCTAAGCGGCTACACCTTC.

This clone showed up just once. J is TRBJ1-2 and V is TRBV28; D not certain. Trimming cost V 2 bases and J 3 bases, with 7 bases left between them. The CDR3 length is 13 residues. Germline loops: CDR1 MDHEN, CDR2 SYDVKM. CDR3 protein: CASSLNPDYGYTF. In DNA form, the CDR3 reads TGTGCCAGCAGTTTAAATCCCGACTATGGCTACACCTTC.

V gene TRBV5-4 combines with J gene TRBJ2-7; no clear D gene. The V gene lost 5 bases and the J gene lost 1 base, with 7 bases spanning the gap. Germline CDR1 and CDR2: SGHNT and YYREEE (reference sequence). This CDR3 region has 12 residues. The CDR3 protein is CASRSNSYEQYF. CDR3 nucleotides: TGTGCCAGCAGATCGAATTCCTACGAGCAGTACTTC.

This chain joins TRBV27 and TRBJ2-7; TRBD1 matches 8 bases. CDR3 size: 12 residues. The germline CDR1 and CDR2 sequences are MNHEY and SMNVEV (reference sequence). V dropped 9 bases and J dropped 4; count of bases not matched to a gene: 5. CDR3 amino acids: CARTTGDYEQYF. The CDR3 bases are TGTGCCAGGACGACAGGGGATTACGAGCAGTACTTC.

This clone was picked up one time. The chain uses TRBV7-2 and TRBJ1-1; TRBD1 matches 7 bases. V lost 5 bases and J lost 4; bases outside the gene matches: 10. Per germline, CDR1 SGHTA and CDR2 FQGNSA. This CDR3 has 15 amino acids. The CDR3 reads CASSQGGAGITEAFF. The CDR3 coding sequence is TGTGCCAGCAGCCAGGGGGGTGCGGGGATCACTGAAGCTTTCTTT.

This chain uses TRBV7-9 with TRBJ1-1; maybe TRBD1 (5 bases). The CDR3 has 14 residues. Trimming pared 5 bases from V and 0 bases from J, leaving 10 bases between. In germline, CDR1 is SEHNR, CDR2 FQNEAQ (reference sequence). CDR3 bases: TGTGCCAGCAGCCGGGACGGGGTGAACACTGAAGCTTTCTTT. This sequence encodes CASSRDGVNTEAFF.

The V call is TRBV9, the J call TRBJ2-2, with D perhaps matching TRBD2 (6 bases). Trimming removed 8 bases from V and 4 bases from J, with 18 bases in between. The germline V gene encodes CDR1 SGDLS and CDR2 YYNGEE. The CDR3 consists of 15 residues. Here the CDR3 reads CASQRRGTVTGELFF. CDR3 coding DNA: TGTGCCAGTCAGCGTCGGGGGACTGTCACCGGGGAGCTGTTTTTT.

Points on this clone: The sample carries other DNA sequences with the same CDR3. The chain couples TRBV18 to TRBJ2-5; D gene unclear. Trimming removed 0 bases at V and 5 bases at J, with 4 bases between. The CDR3 length is 12 residues. The V gene's germline CDR1 is KGHSH and CDR2 LQKENI. CDR3 sequence: CASSPPRETQYF. DNA for the CDR3: TGTGCCAGCTCACCACCCAGGGAGACCCAGTACTTC. Together with reference TRBV18 and TRBJ2-5, the CDR3 gives the full variable domain: NAGVMQNPRHLVRRRGQEARLRCSPMKGHSHVYWYRQLPEEGLKFMVYLQKENIIDESGMPKERFSAEFPKEGPSILRIQQVVRGDSAAYFCASSPPRETQYFGPGTRLLVL.

The V call is TRBV5-6, the J call TRBJ2-2, with D perhaps TRBD1 or TRBD2 (6 bases each). The CDR3 sequence is 14 residues long. Deletions cut 5 bases from V and 5 bases from J, with 13 bases between. Germline loops: CDR1 SGHDT, CDR2 YYEEEE. This CDR3 is CASRTGALTGELFF. CDR3 sequence (DNA): TGTGCCAGCAGGACGGGGGCGTTAACCGGGGAGCTGTTTTTT.

The chain joins TRBV10-2 to TRBJ2-3; D might be TRBD2 (5 bases). From germline, CDR1 is WSHSY and CDR2 SAAADI. V was clipped by 1 base and J by 0 bases, with 11 bases between them. The CDR3 extends over 16 amino acids. Written as DNA, the CDR3 is TGCGCCAGCAGTGAGTACGGGGTCCTCAGCACAGATACGCAGTATTTT. It encodes CASSEYGVLSTDTQYF.

The chain recombines TRBV5-6 with TRBJ1-3; D is undetermined. The V end was cut by 3 bases, the J end by 1 base, with 11 bases between. Germline assignment: CDR1 SGHDT and CDR2 YYEEEE. This CDR3 contains 15 residues. The CDR3 bases are TGTGCCAGCAGCTCGGAGTTATCTTCTGGAAACACCATATATTTT. Its translation is CASSSELSSGNTIYF. Full variable domain (rest looked up from reference TRBV5-6 and TRBJ1-3): DAGVTQSPTHLIKTRGQQVTLRCSPKSGHDTVSWYQQALGQGPQFIFQYYEEEERQRGNFPDRFSGHQFPNYSSELNVNALLLGDSALYLCASSSELSSGNTIYFGEGSWLTVV.

The gene calls are TRBV19 and TRBJ2-3; 9 positions agree with TRBD1. The V gene's germline CDR1 is LNHDA and CDR2 SQIVND (reference sequence). Trimming cost V 6 bases and J 2 bases; bases outside gene matches: 3. The CDR3 length is 14 residues. The CDR3 loop is CASRTGGDTDTQYF. CDR3 coding DNA: TGTGCCAGTAGGACAGGGGGAGACACAGATACGCAGTATTTT.

J is TRBJ2-3 and V is TRBV6-1, with D hard to call. Germline V CDR1 and CDR2: MNHNS, SASEGT. Trimming cost V 3 bases and J 0 bases, with 7 bases left between them. This CDR3 comprises 14 residues. CDR3 residues: CASSDRTSTDTQYF. The CDR3 DNA reads TGTGCCAGCAGTGACAGAACTAGCACAGATACGCAGTATTTT.

This clone was seen only a few times. The chain couples TRBV6-6 to TRBJ1-1; possibly TRBD1 for D (5 bases). The V gene's germline CDR1 is MNHNY and CDR2 SVGAGI (reference sequence). This CDR3 is 14 amino acids long. V lost 3 bases and J lost 5, with 13 bases in between. Written as DNA, the CDR3 is TGTGCCAGCAGTTATACATCAGGGCAAACTGAAGCTTTCTTT. This gives the protein CASSYTSGQTEAFF.